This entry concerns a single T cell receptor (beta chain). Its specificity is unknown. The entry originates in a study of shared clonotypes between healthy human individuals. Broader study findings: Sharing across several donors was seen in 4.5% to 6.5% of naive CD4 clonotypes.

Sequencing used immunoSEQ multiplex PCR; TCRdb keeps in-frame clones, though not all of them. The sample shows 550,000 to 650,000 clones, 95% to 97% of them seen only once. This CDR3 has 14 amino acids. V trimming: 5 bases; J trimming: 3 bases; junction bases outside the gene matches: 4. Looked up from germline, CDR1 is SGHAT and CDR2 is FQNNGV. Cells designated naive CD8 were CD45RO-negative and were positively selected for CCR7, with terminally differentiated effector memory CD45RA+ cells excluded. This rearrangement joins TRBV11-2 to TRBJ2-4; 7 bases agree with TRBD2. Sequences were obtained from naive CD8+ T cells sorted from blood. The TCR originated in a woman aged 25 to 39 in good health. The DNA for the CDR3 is TGTGCCAGCAGCCGCCCGGGGGGCAAAAACATTCAGTACTTC. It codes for CASSRPGGKNIQYF.